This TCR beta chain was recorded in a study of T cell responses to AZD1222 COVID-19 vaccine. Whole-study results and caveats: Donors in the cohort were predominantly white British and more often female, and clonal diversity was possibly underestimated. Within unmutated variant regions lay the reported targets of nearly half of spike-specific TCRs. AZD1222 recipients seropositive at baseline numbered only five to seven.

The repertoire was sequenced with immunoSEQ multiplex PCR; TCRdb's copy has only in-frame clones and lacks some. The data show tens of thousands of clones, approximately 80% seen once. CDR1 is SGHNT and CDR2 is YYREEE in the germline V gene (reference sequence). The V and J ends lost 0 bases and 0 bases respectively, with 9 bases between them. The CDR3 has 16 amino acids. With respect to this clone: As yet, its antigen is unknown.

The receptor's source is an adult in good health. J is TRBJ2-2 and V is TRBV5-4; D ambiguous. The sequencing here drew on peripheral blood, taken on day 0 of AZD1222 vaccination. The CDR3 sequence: CASSLGGRTNTGELFF. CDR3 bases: TGTGCCAGCAGCTTGGGGGGTAGGACGAACACCGGGGAGCTGTTTTTT.